This T cell receptor (beta chain) emerged from a study of blood T cell repertoires in COVID-19. The wider study: Samples taken during acute and convalescent COVID-19 were collected in the United States, Italy and Spain.

V lost 5 bases and J lost 8, with 7 bases in between. Per the germline V gene, CDR1 is MNHEY and CDR2 is SVGEGT. CDR3 length equals 12 residues. Clones were read by immunoSEQ multiplex PCR, and TCRdb kept only the in-frame ones, dropping some. The sample carries 15,000 to 20,000 clones, about 90% recorded once. Sequencing was done on a sample of peripheral blood. The chain combines TRBV6-2 or TRBV6-3 with TRBJ1-6; D is ambiguous. This receptor was taken from a man aged 55-75 years with active COVID-19. The CDR3 region is CASSPQDSPLHF. The CDR3 nucleotides are TGTGCCAGCAGTCCCCAGGATTCACCCCTCCACTTT.